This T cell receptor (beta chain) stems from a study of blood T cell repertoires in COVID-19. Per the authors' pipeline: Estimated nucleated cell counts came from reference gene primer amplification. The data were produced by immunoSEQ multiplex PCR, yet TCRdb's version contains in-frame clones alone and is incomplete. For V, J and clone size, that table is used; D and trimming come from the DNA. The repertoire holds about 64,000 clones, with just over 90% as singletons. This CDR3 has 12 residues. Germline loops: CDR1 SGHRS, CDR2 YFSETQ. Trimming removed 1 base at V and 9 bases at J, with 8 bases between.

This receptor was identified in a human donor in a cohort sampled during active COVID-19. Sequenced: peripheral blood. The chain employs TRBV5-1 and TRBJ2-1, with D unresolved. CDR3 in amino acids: CASSLPGSEQFF. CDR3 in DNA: TGCGCCAGCAGCTTGCCAGGCAGTGAGCAGTTCTTC.